This T cell receptor beta chain emerged from a study of cytomegalovirus exposure and HLA in healthy donors. With 60 Vbeta and 13 Jbeta primers, the PCR was carried out. Produced via immunoSEQ multiplex PCR; TCRdb's table is partial and in-frame only. The sample contains some 140,000 clones, approximately 80% of which appear only once. Input material: PBMCs. This TCR derives from a woman aged 45-59 years in good health and CMV-seropositive.

In DNA, the CDR3 is TGCGCCAGCAGCTTGGCCGTAGCGTCAGCTCAAGAGACCCAGTACTTC. Translated, it gives CASSLAVASAQETQYF. The genes are TRBV5-1 and TRBJ2-5; tentatively, D is TRBD2 (5 bases). This CDR3 region has 16 residues. The V end was cut by 0 bases, the J end by 2 bases, with 14 bases between. CDR1 and CDR2 (germline): SGHRS, YFSETQ.